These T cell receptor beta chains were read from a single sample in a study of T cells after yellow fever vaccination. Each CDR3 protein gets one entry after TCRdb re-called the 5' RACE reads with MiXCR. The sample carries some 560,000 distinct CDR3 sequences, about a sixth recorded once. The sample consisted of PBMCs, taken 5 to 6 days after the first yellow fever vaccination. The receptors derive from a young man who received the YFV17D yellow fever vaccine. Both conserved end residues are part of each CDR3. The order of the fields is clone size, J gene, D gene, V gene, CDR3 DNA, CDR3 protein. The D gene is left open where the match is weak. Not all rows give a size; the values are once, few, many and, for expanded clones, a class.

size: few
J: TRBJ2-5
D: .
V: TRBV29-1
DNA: TGCAGCGTTGAGGTCCGCCAGGGTGGGACCCAGTACTTC
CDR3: CSVEVRQGGTQYF

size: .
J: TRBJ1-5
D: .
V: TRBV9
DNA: TGTGCCAGCAGCGTCACAGGGTTTTGGGGTCAGCCCCAGCATTTT
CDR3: CASSVTGFWGQPQHF

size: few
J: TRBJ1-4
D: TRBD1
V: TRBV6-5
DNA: TGTGCCAGCAGTACAGGGGGAGAAAAACTGTTTTTT
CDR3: CASSTGGEKLFF

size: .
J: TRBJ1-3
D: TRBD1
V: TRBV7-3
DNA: TGTGCCAGCAGCTTAACCCGAACGACAGGGGCGCGCGTTAGAAACACCATATATTTT
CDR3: CASSLTRTTGARVRNTIYF

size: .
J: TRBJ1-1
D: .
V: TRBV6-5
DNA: TGTGCCAGCAGTTACAACCAGAACACTGAAGCTTTCTTT
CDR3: CASSYNQNTEAFF

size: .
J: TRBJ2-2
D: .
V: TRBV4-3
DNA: TGCGCCAGCAGACTTATCAGGGTCGCCGGGGAGCTGTTTTTT
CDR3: CASRLIRVAGELFF

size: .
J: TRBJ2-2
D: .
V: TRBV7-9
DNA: TGTGCCAGCAGCTTAGCGGTAATGGGGACGAACACCGGGGAGCTGTTTTTT
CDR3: CASSLAVMGTNTGELFF

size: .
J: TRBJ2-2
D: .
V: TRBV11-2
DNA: TGTGCCAGCAGCTTAAACAGGGATTTGTCCGGGGAGCTGTTTTTT
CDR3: CASSLNRDLSGELFF

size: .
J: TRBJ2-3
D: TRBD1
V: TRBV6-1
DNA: TGTGCCAGCAGGGGGTTACAGGGGGTTGGGCATACGCAGTATTTT
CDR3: CASRGLQGVGHTQYF

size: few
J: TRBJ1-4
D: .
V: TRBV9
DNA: TGTGCCAGCAGCGAGGGACCGATCCGTGCGGAAAAACTGTTTTTT
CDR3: CASSEGPIRAEKLFF

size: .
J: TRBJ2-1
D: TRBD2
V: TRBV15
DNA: TGTGCCACCAGCAGAGGGGAGACTAGCGGGGGGAGCTCCTACAATGAGCAGTTCTTC
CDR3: CATSRGETSGGSSYNEQFF

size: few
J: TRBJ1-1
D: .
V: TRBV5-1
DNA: TGCGCCAGCAGCTTGGGCCCCGGTTTCGGGACTGAAGCTTTCTTT
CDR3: CASSLGPGFGTEAFF

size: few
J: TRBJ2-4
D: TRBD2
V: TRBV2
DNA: TGTGCCAGCAGTGAAAGACTTAGCGGGGGGGCCTCCAAAAACATTCAGTACTTC
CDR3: CASSERLSGGASKNIQYF

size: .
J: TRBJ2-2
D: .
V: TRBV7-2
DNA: TGTGCCAGCAGCTTAGGAGTCCACACCGGGGAGCTGTTTTTT
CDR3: CASSLGVHTGELFF

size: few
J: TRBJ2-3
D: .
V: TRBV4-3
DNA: TGCGCCAGCAGCATTTCTCCCTTTGGCACAGATACGCAGTATTTT
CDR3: CASSISPFGTDTQYF

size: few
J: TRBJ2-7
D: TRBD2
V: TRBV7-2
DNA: TGTGCCAGCAGCCTAACTAGCGGGGGGGCTTACTACGAGCAGTACTTC
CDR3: CASSLTSGGAYYEQYF